In this sample, the clone carrying this T cell receptor beta chain turned up many times. No antigen is known for it. Researchers attached unique molecular identifiers to individual cDNA molecules. TCRdb re-analysed the 5' RACE reads in MiXCR, keeping a single row per CDR3 protein. In the table there are some 30,000 distinct CDR3 sequences, roughly 4.6% of which are singletons. These data come from a study of early T cells in non-severe SARS-CoV-2 infection. The wider study: The input, bulk RNA from unsorted whole blood, was sequenced, and chains were unpaired. Study results and limitations: The VDJdb matching leaned toward anti-spike CD8 responses and overlooked private and CD4 specificities.

The receptor's source is an adult who was a healthcare worker with PCR-confirmed SARS-CoV-2 infection or an uninfected control (not recorded which). The sequencing used whole blood, collected at baseline.

CDR3 loop: CASSLGSVSYEQYF. The DNA of the CDR3 is TGCGCCAGCAGCTTGGGGAGCGTTTCCTACGAGCAGTACTTC. The gene calls are TRBV5-1 and TRBJ2-7, with unresolved D. Trimming shortened V by 0 bases and J by 1 base, and 8 bases separated the two germline ends. CDR1 is SGHRS and CDR2 is YFSETQ in the germline V gene. This CDR3 region has 14 residues.